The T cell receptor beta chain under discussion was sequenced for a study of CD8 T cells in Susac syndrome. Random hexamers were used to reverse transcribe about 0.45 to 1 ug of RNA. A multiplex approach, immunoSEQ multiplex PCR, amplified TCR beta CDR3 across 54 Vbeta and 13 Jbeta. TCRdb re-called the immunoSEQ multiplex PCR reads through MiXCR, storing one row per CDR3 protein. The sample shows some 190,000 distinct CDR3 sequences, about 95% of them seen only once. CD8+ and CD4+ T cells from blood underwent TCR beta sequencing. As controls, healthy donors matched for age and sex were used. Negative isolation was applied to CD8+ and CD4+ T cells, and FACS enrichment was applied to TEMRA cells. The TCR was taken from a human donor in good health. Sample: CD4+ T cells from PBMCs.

CDR3 in DNA: TGTGCCAGCAGCTTAGTCATTGTGACCGGCCGGCCCAACACTGAAGCTTTCTTT. Its translation: CASSLVIVTGRPNTEAFF. J is TRBJ1-1 and V is TRBV7-9; unclear D gene. The CDR3 is 18 residues long. Germline V CDR1 and CDR2: SEHNR, FQNEAQ (reference sequence). Trimming left V 1 base short and J 2 bases short, with 20 bases between. The full variable domain, rest sourced from reference TRBV7-9 and TRBJ1-1, is DTGVSQNPRHKITKRGQNVTFRCDPISEHNRLYWYRQTLGQGPEFLTYFQNEAQLEKSRLLSDRFSAERPKGSFSTLEIQRTEQGDSAMYLCASSLVIVTGRPNTEAFFGQGTRLTVV.